This T cell receptor (beta chain) was found in a study of blood T cell repertoires in COVID-19. Study background: The cDNA or gDNA used as material had been derived from T cells, B-cell-depleted T cells, or PBMCs.

The CDR3 is 13 residues long. Using immunoSEQ multiplex PCR, the repertoire was profiled, and TCRdb retains in-frame clones only, with some absent. The sample lists roughly 350,000 clones; around 91% were seen once. Sequences were obtained from peripheral blood. The receptor was isolated from a woman younger than 35 who had recovered from COVID-19. The chain employs TRBV21-1 and TRBJ2-7; the table names TRBD1, a call not compared with the DNA. TRBV21-1 is reported as a pseudogene. This CDR3 is CASSKVGTYEQYV. The CDR3 bases are TGTGCCAGCAGCAAAGTTGGCACCTACGAGCAGTACGTC.